Presented here are 24 T cell receptor beta chains from one specimen sequenced in a study of breast tumors, draining lymph nodes, adjacent tissues. Axillary draining lymph nodes of breast cancer patients supplied the node samples. Each CDR3 protein gets one entry after TCRdb re-called the multiplex PCR reads with MiXCR. The sample holds hundreds of thousands of distinct CDR3 sequences, approximately 30% seen once. The sample taken for sequencing was axillary lymph node tissue. The receptors derive from a female donor with breast cancer. Some clones in this sample may be carry-over from other donors' samples.

This clonotype was seen once. Given a much more abundant clone one base away, this may be a read error. No conserved phenylalanine or tryptophan ends this CDR3, so it is likely a read error. The chain employs TRBV9 and TRBJ2-2; either TRBD1 or TRBD2 may supply D (5 bases each). This CDR3 comprises 13 residues. CDR1 is SGDLS and CDR2 is YYNGEE in the germline V gene. V dropped 10 bases and J dropped 7 bases, with 17 bases sitting between them. The CDR3 region is CACQRGTIGELFS. The CDR3 DNA follows: TGTGCCTGCCAAAGAGGGACCATCGGGGAGCTGTTTTCT.

This clonotype was recorded at least ten times. The gene calls are TRBV4-2 and TRBJ2-1, with 13 bases aligning to TRBD2. The CDR3 has 16 amino acids. The V gene end was trimmed by 0 bases and the J gene end by 7 bases; junction bases not matched to a gene: 3. Germline CDR1 and CDR2: LGHNA and YNFKEQ. As DNA, the CDR3 is TGTGCCAGCAGCCAAGATACTAGCGGGAGGGATAATGAGCAGTTCTTC. Its protein is CASSQDTSGRDNEQFF.

The chain joins TRBV7-9 to TRBJ1-1; a possible D gene is TRBD1 (5 bases). Trimming removed 5 bases at V and 4 bases at J, with 11 bases between. Germline V gene lookup returns CDR1 SEHNR and CDR2 FQNEAQ (reference sequence). The CDR3 spans 13 residues. The CDR3 region is CASSPGGSTEAFF. The CDR3 DNA sequence: TGTGCCAGCAGCCCGGGGGGGAGCACTGAAGCTTTCTTT.

CDR3: CSVEEGTQYF. DNA for the CDR3: TGCAGCGTTGAAGAGGGGACCCAGTACTTC. V usage is TRBV29-1 and J usage is TRBJ2-5; D unclear. Germline V lookup: CDR1 SQVTM, CDR2 ANQGSEA. Trimming took off 0 bases at V and 7 bases at J, with 3 bases between the two ends. The CDR3 length is 10 residues. Together with reference TRBV29-1 and TRBJ2-5, the CDR3 gives the full variable domain: SAVISQKPSRDICQRGTSLTIQCQVDSQVTMMFWYRQQPGQSLTLIATANQGSEATYESGFVIDKFPISRPNLTFSTLTVSNMSPEDSSIYLCSVEEGTQYFGPGTRLLVL.

This clonotype occurred many times. V gene TRBV20-1 combines with J gene TRBJ1-2; TRBD1 aligns across 9 bases. CDR1 DFQATT and CDR2 SNEGSKA come from the germline V gene (reference sequence). J gave up 4 bases and V 0 bases, and 3 bases lay outside the gene matches. The CDR3 is made up of 14 amino acids. CDR3 residues: CSARDGTGFYGYTF. The CDR3 DNA reads TGCAGTGCTAGAGACGGGACAGGGTTCTATGGCTACACCTTC.

This clonotype was counted at least ten times. The V call is TRBV20-1, the J call TRBJ2-3; TRBD2 matches 13 bases. This CDR3 has 18 residues. The V segment lost 0 bases and the J segment 4 bases; nucleotides outside the gene matches: 10. Per the germline V gene, CDR1 is DFQATT and CDR2 is SNEGSKA (reference sequence). The CDR3 loop is CSARDIPLGLAGADTQYF. CDR3 nucleotides: TGCAGTGCTAGAGATATCCCTCTTGGACTAGCGGGAGCAGATACGCAGTATTTT.

This clonotype was seen repeatedly, ten times or more. This CDR3 reads CASSLTVGGTQYF. CDR3 DNA: TGTGCCAGCAGTTTAACCGTTGGGGGGACCCAGTACTTC. This sequence joins TRBV12-3 or TRBV12-4 and TRBJ2-5, with D tentatively TRBD1 or TRBD2 (5 bases each). CDR3 size: 13 residues. V lost 2 bases and J 7 bases, leaving 11 bases between the germline ends.

This clonotype was picked up many times. V is TRBV11-2 and J is TRBJ2-7; D possibly uses TRBD1 or TRBD2 (6 bases each). The germline V and J ends were trimmed by 1 base and 6 bases, with 10 bases remaining between them. Germline values: CDR1 SGHAT, CDR2 FQNNGV. This CDR3 contains 13 residues. The CDR3 reads CASSLGTGAEQYF. The CDR3 region has the DNA TGTGCCAGCAGCTTAGGAACGGGGGCCGAGCAGTACTTC.

To note about this clonotype: As the CDR3 is not closed by the conserved phenylalanine or tryptophan, this likely results from a read error. The chain links TRBV19 to TRBJ2-5, with 12 positions matching TRBD2. This CDR3 is 16 amino acids long. With V trimmed by 3 bases and J by 3 bases, 5 bases remained unmatched. Germline CDR1 is LNHDA and CDR2 is SQIVND (reference sequence). The CDR3 DNA sequence: TGTGCCAGTAGTATTCGGACTAGCGGGGTTAAAGAGACCCAGTACTCC. The encoded protein is CASSIRTSGVKETQYS.

This chain uses TRBV6-2 or TRBV6-3 with TRBJ1-5; the match to TRBD1 covers 9 bases. Germline CDR1 reads MNHEY; CDR2 reads SVGEGT. V shed 6 bases, J shed 7 bases, and the junction held 10 bases outside the gene matches. The CDR3 has 15 amino acids. The CDR3 DNA sequence: TGTGCCAGCAGGCCCACCATTACAGGGGGCCAGCCCCAGCATTTT. Residues: CASRPTITGGQPQHF.

V and J are TRBV12-3 or TRBV12-4 and TRBJ1-1; 10 nucleotides align to TRBD1. The J segment lost 4 bases and the V segment lost 1 base, leaving 6 bases of the junction unmatched. The CDR3 has 16 residues. CDR3 coding DNA: TGTGCCAGCAGTTTAGGGACAGGGGGTCCTGGCACTGAAGCTTTCTTT. Its protein product is CASSLGTGGPGTEAFF.

The chain is built from TRBV3-1 and TRBJ2-3; 12 positions match TRBD2. This CDR3 region has 20 residues. Germline V gives CDR1 LGHDT, CDR2 YNNKEL (reference sequence). Trimming at V came to 4 bases and at J to 1 base, leaving 15 bases not matched to a gene. For the CDR3, the DNA is TGTGCCAGCAGCCTAAAAACGACTAGCGGGAGTTGGGGACGCACAGATACGCAGTATTTT. Its protein is CASSLKTTSGSWGRTDTQYF.

This clonotype showed up many times. The CDR3 nucleotides read TGTGCCAGCAGCCCTGAGGGGTCCTACGAGCAGTACTTC. This encodes CASSPEGSYEQYF. The chain recombines TRBV7-2 with TRBJ2-7, with D perhaps matching TRBD1 or TRBD2 (5 bases each). Per germline, CDR1 SGHTA and CDR2 FQGNSA. This CDR3 region has 13 residues. Trimming left V 5 bases short and J 1 base short, with 9 bases between.

Notes on this clonotype: Here the CDR3 omits its conserved ending phenylalanine or tryptophan, so a read error is the likely source. The gene calls are TRBV7-6 and TRBJ2-1; 7 bases are shared with TRBD1. Germline assignment: CDR1 SGHVS and CDR2 FNYEAQ. The CDR3 length is 14 residues. V lost 8 bases to trimming and J lost 10 bases; unmatched junction nucleotides: 14. CDR3 sequence reads: CASGMGDRVGEQFL. Written as DNA, the CDR3 is TGTGCCAGCGGGATGGGAGACAGGGTTGGAGAGCAGTTCCTC.

This clonotype has at least ten counts. The chain has TRBV12-3 or TRBV12-4 and TRBJ2-5; D gene ambiguous. This CDR3 region has 12 residues. V lost 3 bases and J lost 4, with 6 bases in between. The DNA for the CDR3 is TGTGCCAGCAGTTTCGGTCGAGAGACCCAGTACTTC. The encoded protein is CASSFGRETQYF.

This clonotype showed up many times. This may stem from a read error, because a much larger clone lies one nucleotide away. Because it lacks the conserved phenylalanine or tryptophan at the end, this CDR3 is likely a read error. The genes are TRBV29-1 and TRBJ2-1; 10 bases match TRBD2. The CDR3 extends over 14 amino acids. The V segment lost 4 bases and the J segment 4 bases; nucleotides outside the gene matches: 4. The germline V gene has CDR1 SQVTM and CDR2 ANQGSEA. The CDR3 nucleotides read TGCAGCGTTGTTCGGACTAGCGGTTACAATGAGCAGTTCCTC. Translation: CSVVRTSGYNEQFL.

This clonotype appeared a single time. The rearrangement joins TRBV5-5 to TRBJ2-7, with D perhaps matching TRBD1 or TRBD2 (7 bases each). CDR3 size: 14 residues. Trimming shortened V by 4 bases and J by 4 bases, and 15 bases separated the two germline ends. Germline-derived CDR1 and CDR2 are SGHKS and YYEKEE (reference sequence). CDR3 DNA sequence: TGTGCCAGCAGCGCTGGGACAGCGGGGTACGAGCAGTACTTC. Translated, it gives CASSAGTAGYEQYF.

This clonotype was counted many times. At one end the junction does not follow the germline gene, possibly because of a read error. The CDR3 region is CASSRDSYNEQFF. The CDR3 DNA follows: TGTGCCAGCAGTCGGGACAGTTACAATGAGCAGTTCTTC. This chain connects TRBV5-1 to TRBJ2-1; 7 nucleotides align to TRBD1. Looked up from germline, CDR1 is SGHRS and CDR2 is YFSETQ. The length of the CDR3 is 13 residues.

This clonotype has a single count. The chain carries TRBV6-1 and TRBJ1-4; TRBD1 might be the D (6 bases). Germline-derived CDR1 and CDR2 are MNHNS and SASEGT. The CDR3 extends over 15 amino acids. Deletions cut 3 bases from V and 5 bases from J, with 13 bases between. The CDR3 protein is CASSDLGGANEKLFF. The CDR3 DNA follows: TGTGCCAGCAGTGATTTAGGGGGGGCGAATGAAAAACTGTTTTTT.

At least ten counts were recorded for this clonotype. The chain links TRBV20-1 to TRBJ2-7; weak D call: TRBD2 (6 bases). The CDR3 sequence is 14 residues long. In germline, CDR1 is DFQATT, CDR2 SNEGSKA (reference sequence). V was clipped by 1 base and J by 0 bases, with 10 bases between them. CDR3: CSARGEDFSYEQYF. The CDR3 region has the DNA TGCAGTGCTAGAGGGGAGGACTTCTCCTACGAGCAGTACTTC.

This clonotype was counted at least ten times. The chain carries TRBV18 and TRBJ2-3; no reliable D call. The CDR3 consists of 13 residues. Germline V gene sequence: CDR1 KGHSH, CDR2 LQKENI. Trimming took 5 bases from V and 6 from J, leaving 12 bases between them. CDR3 nucleotides: TGTGCCAGCTCAGCAGGAAAGGTGGATACGCAGTATTTT. It specifies CASSAGKVDTQYF. The full variable domain, completed using reference TRBV18 and TRBJ2-3, is NAGVMQNPRHLVRRRGQEARLRCSPMKGHSHVYWYRQLPEEGLKFMVYLQKENIIDESGMPKERFSAEFPKEGPSILRIQQVVRGDSAAYFCASSAGKVDTQYFGPGTRLTVL.

This clonotype was recorded many times. The chain is built from TRBV6-6 and TRBJ1-5; D gene ambiguous. The CDR3 is 13 residues long. Germline CDR1 and CDR2: MNHNY and SVGAGI (reference sequence). Trimming stripped 6 bases from V and 3 bases from J, with 9 bases between. This CDR3 is CASRMGFNQPQHF. CDR3 nucleotides: TGTGCCAGCAGAATGGGGTTCAATCAGCCCCAGCATTTT.

Concerning this clonotype: This may come from a read error, since a much larger clone is one base off. The chain combines TRBV6-4 with TRBJ2-7; a possible D gene is TRBD1 (5 bases). CDR3 length: 13 amino acids. V lost 5 bases and J lost 3, with 11 bases in between. Germline CDR1 and CDR2: MRHNA and SNTAGT. CDR3 loop: CASSLFQGYEQYF. CDR3 coding DNA: TGTGCCAGCAGTCTCTTTCAGGGCTACGAGCAGTACTTC.

Note on this clonotype: The CDR3 end shows no conserved phenylalanine or tryptophan, and so a read error is likely. The chain has TRBV7-2 and TRBJ2-1; D tentatively fits TRBD1 or TRBD2 (5 bases each). CDR3 length equals 16 residues. Germline loops: CDR1 SGHTA, CDR2 FQGNSA. The ends were cut back, 5 bases at V and 0 bases at J, with 14 bases in the middle. DNA for the CDR3: TGTGCCAGCAGCCCCCGGGGCCGAAGCTCCTACAATGAGCAGTTCCTC. Translated: CASSPRGRSSYNEQFL.